The clone carrying this T cell receptor beta chain has ten or more counts. This entry belongs to a study of T cells in Graves' hyperthyroidism and ophthalmopathy. The length of the CDR3 is 12 residues. Germline CDR1 LGHDT, CDR2 YNNKEL (reference sequence). The germline V and J ends were trimmed by 7 bases and 5 bases, with 8 bases remaining between them. RNA transcripts provided the source from which TCR beta CDR3 regions were amplified. With the HTBI primer set, the TCR CDR3 went through a first round of RT-PCR. TCRdb reprocessed the multiplex PCR reads via MiXCR and lists one record per CDR3 protein. This sample has under 250,000 distinct CDR3 sequences, with over 20% found just once.

V usage is TRBV3-1 and J usage is TRBJ2-2; D unclear. Material for sequencing was blood. This sequence originates from a woman between 35 and 50 years old with Graves' ophthalmopathy. CDR3: CASTPRTGELFF. The CDR3, as DNA: TGTGCCAGCACCCCCCGGACCGGGGAGCTGTTTTTT.